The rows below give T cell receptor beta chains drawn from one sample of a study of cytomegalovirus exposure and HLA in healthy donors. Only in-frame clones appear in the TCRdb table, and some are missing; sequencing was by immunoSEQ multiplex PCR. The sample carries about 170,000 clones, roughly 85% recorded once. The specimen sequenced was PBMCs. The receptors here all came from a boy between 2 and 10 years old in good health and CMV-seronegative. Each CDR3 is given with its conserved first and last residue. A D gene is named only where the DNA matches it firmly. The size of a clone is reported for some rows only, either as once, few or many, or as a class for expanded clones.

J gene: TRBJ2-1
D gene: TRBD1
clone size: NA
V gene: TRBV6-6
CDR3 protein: CASGGQFFDEQFF
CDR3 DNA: TGTGCCAGCGGGGGACAGTTCTTTGATGAGCAGTTCTTC

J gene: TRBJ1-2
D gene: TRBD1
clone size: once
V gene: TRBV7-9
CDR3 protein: CASSMSYPGQGARGYTF
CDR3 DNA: TGTGCCAGCAGCATGAGCTATCCGGGACAGGGGGCACGTGGCTACACCTTC

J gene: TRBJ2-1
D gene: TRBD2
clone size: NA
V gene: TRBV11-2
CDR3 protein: CASSLDKIGTRPYHEQFF
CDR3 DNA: TGTGCCAGCAGCTTGGATAAGATAGGGACTAGACCCTATCATGAGCAGTTCTTC

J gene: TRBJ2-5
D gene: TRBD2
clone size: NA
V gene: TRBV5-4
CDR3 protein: CASSATRGGETQYF
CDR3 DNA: TGTGCCAGCAGCGCGACTAGGGGAGGGGAGACCCAGTACTTC

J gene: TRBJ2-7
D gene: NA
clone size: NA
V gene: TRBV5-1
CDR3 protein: CASSLMGEDYEQYF
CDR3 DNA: TGCGCCAGCAGCTTAATGGGGGAGGACTACGAGCAGTACTTC

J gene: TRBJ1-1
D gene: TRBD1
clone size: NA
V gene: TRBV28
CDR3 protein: CASSPGTGMNTEAFF
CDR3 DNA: TGTGCCAGCAGTCCCGGGACAGGGATGAACACTGAAGCTTTCTTT

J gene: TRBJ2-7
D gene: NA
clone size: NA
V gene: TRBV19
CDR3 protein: CASSIEETGIYEQYF
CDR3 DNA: TGTGCCAGTAGTATAGAGGAGACGGGGATCTACGAGCAGTACTTC

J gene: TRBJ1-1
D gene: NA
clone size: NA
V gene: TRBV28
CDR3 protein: CASSLGSGLNTEAFF
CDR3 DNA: TGTGCCAGCAGTTTAGGGAGCGGATTGAACACTGAAGCTTTCTTT

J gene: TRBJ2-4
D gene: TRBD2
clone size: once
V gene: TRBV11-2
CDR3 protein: CASSLDGRLAGGFNIQYF
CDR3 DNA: TGTGCCAGCAGCTTAGATGGACGGCTAGCGGGAGGGTTTAACATTCAGTACTTC

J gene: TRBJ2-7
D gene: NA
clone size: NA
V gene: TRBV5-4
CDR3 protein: CASSYAGANTHYEQYF
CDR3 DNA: TGTGCCAGCAGCTACGCGGGGGCCAATACTCACTACGAGCAGTACTTC

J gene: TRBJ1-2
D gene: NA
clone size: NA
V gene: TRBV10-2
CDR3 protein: CASGSSIAEREGYTF
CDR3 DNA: TGCGCCAGCGGGAGTTCAATTGCAGAGAGAGAGGGCTACACCTTC

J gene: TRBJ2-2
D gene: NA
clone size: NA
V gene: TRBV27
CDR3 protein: CASSVAANTGELFF
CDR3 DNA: TGTGCCAGCAGTGTAGCGGCGAACACCGGGGAGCTGTTTTTT

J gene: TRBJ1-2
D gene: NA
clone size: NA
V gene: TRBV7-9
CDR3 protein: CASSPESPQNYGYTF
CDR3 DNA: TGTGCCAGCAGCCCTGAATCCCCCCAGAACTATGGCTACACCTTC

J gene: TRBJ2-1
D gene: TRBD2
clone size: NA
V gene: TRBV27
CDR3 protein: CASSRPGTSGRLYEQFF
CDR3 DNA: TGTGCCAGCAGTCGACCCGGGACTAGCGGGAGGTTATATGAGCAGTTCTTC

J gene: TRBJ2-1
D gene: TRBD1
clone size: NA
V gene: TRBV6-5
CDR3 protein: CASSYGTGREQFF
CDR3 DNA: TGTGCCAGCAGTTACGGGACAGGGAGAGAGCAGTTCTTC

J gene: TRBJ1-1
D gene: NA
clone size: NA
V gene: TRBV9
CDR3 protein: CASSGGHMNTEAFF
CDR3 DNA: TGTGCCAGCAGCGGCGGACACATGAACACTGAAGCTTTCTTT

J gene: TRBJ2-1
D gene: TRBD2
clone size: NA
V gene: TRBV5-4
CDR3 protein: CASSLLTSGGLREQFF
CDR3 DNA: TGTGCCAGCAGCTTGTTAACTAGCGGGGGGCTTAGGGAGCAGTTCTTC

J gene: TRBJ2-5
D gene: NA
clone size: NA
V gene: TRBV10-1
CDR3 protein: CASSRTRPGTQYF
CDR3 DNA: TGCGCCAGCAGCCGGACTCGCCCGGGGACCCAGTACTTC

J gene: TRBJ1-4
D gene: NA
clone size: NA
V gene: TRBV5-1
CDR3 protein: CASRVGGYEKLFF
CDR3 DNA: TGCGCCAGCAGGGTCGGGGGTTACGAAAAACTGTTTTTT

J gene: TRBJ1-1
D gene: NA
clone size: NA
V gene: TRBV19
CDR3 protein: CASSILGSGAIDSEAFF
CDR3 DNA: TGTGCCAGTAGTATTTTAGGATCCGGAGCGATAGACTCTGAAGCTTTCTTT